The present TCR beta chain was sequenced within a study of CD8+ T cells in alopecia areata. Study information: At a dose of 5 to 10 mg twice daily, oral tofacitinib was given to treated patients.

cDNA serving as the sequencing template came from extracted, reverse transcribed RNA. Measured with immunoSEQ multiplex PCR; TCRdb has only the in-frame clones, and not every one. The sample has 150,000 to 200,000 clones; 60% are singletons. This CDR3 comprises 14 residues. V lost 5 bases to trimming and J lost 3 bases, with 13 bases between them. The germline gives CDR1 SGHTA, CDR2 FQGTGA. Sample treatment: oral pan-JAK inhibitor, 5-10 mg twice daily. The chain couples TRBV7-3 to TRBJ1-1; a possible D gene is TRBD1 (5 bases). The starting material was CD4+ T cells sorted from blood, obtained at week 24, from a patient treated with tofacitinib. This TCR came from a human donor with alopecia areata. The CDR3 loop reads CASSLRKGDTEAFF. The CDR3 region has the DNA TGTGCCAGCAGCCTCAGAAAAGGGGACACTGAAGCTTTCTTT.